Included here is one T cell receptor (beta chain) sequence, with context. This record belongs to a study of sequential checkpoint blockade in melanoma. Treatment denoted: randomized to nivolumab then ipilimumab (arm A) or the reverse (arm B). Data came from immunoSEQ multiplex PCR; TCRdb stores just in-frame clones and leaves some out. The data show 13,000 to 15,000 clones, approximately 78% seen once. Germline assignment: CDR1 SGHNT and CDR2 YYREEE (reference sequence). The CDR3 loop spans 15 amino acids. V shed 3 bases and J shed 2 bases, with 14 bases lying between them. The V gene is TRBV5-4, the J gene TRBJ2-5; D is possibly TRBD1 (5 bases). The source material was CD8+ T cells sorted from blood (inferred from file names), sampled from a patient given nivolumab and ipilimumab in sequence. The sequence came from a human donor with melanoma. The DNA of the CDR3 is TGTGCCAGCAGCTACGACCGACAGTATCAAGAGACCCAGTACTTC. Its protein is CASSYDRQYQETQYF.